These 23 T cell receptor beta chains were all obtained from the same sample, sequenced in a study of lung T cells in sarcoidosis with Löfgren's syndrome. TCRdb fed the reads into MiXCR, producing one record per CDR3 protein. Counted here are about 2,200 distinct CDR3 sequences, 20% to 25% occurring once; the ten biggest clones make up roughly a tenth. The specimen sequenced was CD4+ T cells from bronchoalveolar lavage. All receptors come from a human donor with sarcoidosis (Löfgren's syndrome or another form), or a control subject (not recorded which).

A note on this clonotype: The junction does not match germline at one end; this may be a read error. The rearrangement joins TRBV5-1 to TRBJ1-1, with 10 bases identical to TRBD1. Germline V gives CDR1 SGHRS, CDR2 YFSETQ. The length of the CDR3 is 16 residues. CDR3 protein: CAGSDKLDRGSGEAFF. The CDR3 coding sequence is TGCGCCGGCAGCGATAAACTGGACAGGGGGTCCGGTGAAGCTTTCTTT. The variable domain in full, with the rest retrieved from reference TRBV5-1 and TRBJ1-1, is KAGVTQTPRYLIKTRGQQVTLSCSPISGHRSVSWYQQTPGQGLQFLFEYFSETQRNKGNFPGRFSGRQFSNSRSEMNVSTLELGDSALYLCAGSDKLDRGSGEAFFGQGTRLTVV.

This clonotype has ten or more counts. V and J are TRBV7-3 and TRBJ2-2; D is possibly TRBD1 (6 bases). The CDR3 contains 14 residues. V lost 5 bases, J lost 6 bases, and 13 bases lay in between. Germline assignment: CDR1 SGHTA and CDR2 FQGTGA. As DNA, the CDR3 is TGTGCCAGCAGCCTAAGACAGGTTCCCGGGGAGCTGTTTTTT. It codes for CASSLRQVPGELFF.

This clonotype is judged medium-sized. The chain carries TRBV5-5 and TRBJ2-1; 8 bases are a match to TRBD1. The CDR3 is 15 amino acids. The V segment lost 4 bases and the J segment 7 bases; nucleotides outside the gene matches: 10. The germline gives CDR1 SGHKS, CDR2 YYEKEE (reference sequence). The CDR3 coding sequence is TGTGCCAGCAGCGCACAGACAGGGGCGTCAAATGAGCAGTTCTTC. Amino acids: CASSAQTGASNEQFF.

In its sample, this clonotype is medium-sized (0.01 to 0.1%). The junction and the germline gene differ at one end; a read error may be behind it. The V gene is TRBV7-7, the J gene TRBJ2-3, with D unresolved. This CDR3 has 16 amino acids. Per germline, CDR1 SSHAT and CDR2 FNYEAQ (reference sequence). This CDR3 reads CASSLNAYPSTDTQYF. In DNA, the CDR3 is TGTGCTAGCAGCTTAAATGCCTACCCTAGCACAGATACGCAGTATTTT.

This clonotype is judged medium-sized. Here the CDR3 reads CASSLERTEAFF. The CDR3 DNA is TGTGCCAGCAGTTTAGAAAGGACTGAAGCTTTCTTT. This chain links TRBV12-3 or TRBV12-4 with TRBJ1-1; D ambiguous. V lost 1 base and J 5 bases, leaving 5 bases between the germline ends. There are 12 residues in the CDR3.

This clonotype is classed as large (0.1 to 1%). The rearrangement joins TRBV20-1 to TRBJ2-3; 13 bases fit TRBD2. Germline-derived CDR1 and CDR2 are DFQATT and SNEGSKA (reference sequence). Germline trimming cut 6 bases from V and 4 bases from J; bases unmatched to any gene: 10. The CDR3 extends over 16 amino acids. CDR3 protein: CSALGRTSGGPDTQYF. CDR3 nucleotides: TGCAGTGCCTTAGGGAGGACTAGCGGGGGACCAGATACGCAGTATTTT.

This clonotype is judged medium-sized. The junction departs from the called germline gene at one end, perhaps through a read error. The chain couples TRBV2 to TRBJ1-4; D uncertain. The CDR3 runs 13 residues. Germline assignment: CDR1 SNHLY and CDR2 FYNNEI. CDR3 amino acids: CASSSTENEKLFF. DNA of the CDR3: TGTGCCAGCAGTAGTACAGAAAATGAAAAGCTGTTTTTT.

The genes are TRBV24-1 and TRBJ2-1, with D tentatively TRBD1 (6 bases). The CDR3 contains 14 residues. The germline V and J ends were trimmed by 2 bases and 3 bases, with 7 bases remaining between them. The germline CDR1 and CDR2 sequences are KGHDR and SFDVKD. The DNA of the CDR3 is TGTGCCACCAGTGATTCAGGGGTCTACAATGAGCAGTTCTTC. Translation: CATSDSGVYNEQFF.

In its sample, this clonotype is large. This rearrangement joins TRBV6-2 or TRBV6-3 to TRBJ2-1, with D possibly TRBD1 on 6 matching bases. Germline lookup yields CDR1 MNHEY and CDR2 SVGEGT. The CDR3 runs to 13 residues. Trimming left V 7 bases short and J 7 bases short, with 14 bases between. CDR3: CASTKPGQNEQFF. The CDR3 region has the DNA TGTGCCAGCACAAAACCGGGACAAAATGAGCAGTTCTTC.

This clonotype is deemed medium-sized. The CDR3 region is CASRGDRGTLNEQFF. DNA for the CDR3: TGTGCCAGCCGTGGGGACAGGGGGACCCTCAATGAGCAGTTCTTC. The gene calls are TRBV27 and TRBJ2-1; 11 bases align to TRBD1. The ends lost 8 bases at V and 6 bases at J; junction bases unmatched: 9. Per germline, CDR1 MNHEY and CDR2 SMNVEV (reference sequence). This CDR3 comprises 15 residues.

In its sample, this clonotype ranks as large (0.1 to 1%). The chain recombines TRBV5-4 with TRBJ1-6; no definite D call. Germline loops: CDR1 SGHNT, CDR2 YYREEE (reference sequence). CDR3 length: 14 amino acids. Trimming cost V 0 bases and J 7 bases, with 8 bases left between them. DNA for the CDR3: TGTGCCAGCAGCTTGGACAGTGGGAATTCACCCCTCCACTTT. This encodes CASSLDSGNSPLHF.

On this clonotype: This sequence may be a read error, since a much larger clone differs from it by one base. The final CDR3 position lacks the conserved phenylalanine or tryptophan, pointing to a likely read error. The chain combines TRBV5-5 with TRBJ1-1; 7 bases are a match to TRBD1. V shed 2 bases, J shed 2 bases, and the junction held 9 bases outside the gene matches. Per germline, CDR1 SGHKS and CDR2 YYEKEE (reference sequence). The CDR3 totals 16 residues. The CDR3: CASSFASGQVNTEAFS. The CDR3 bases are TGTGCCAGCAGCTTCGCGTCAGGACAGGTTAACACTGAAGCTTTCTCT.

By frequency in the sample, this clonotype is large (0.1 to 1%). This chain joins TRBV19 and TRBJ1-1, with D tentatively TRBD1 (6 bases). The CDR3 has 13 residues. V was cut by 7 bases and J by 3 bases, with 12 bases left in between. From germline, CDR1 is LNHDA and CDR2 SQIVND (reference sequence). The CDR3 sequence: CASNAGVDTEAFF. The CDR3 DNA is TGTGCCAGTAACGCAGGGGTGGACACTGAAGCTTTCTTT.

This clonotype was seen at least ten times. The chain combines TRBV20-1 with TRBJ2-3; 16 bases align to TRBD2. The trim removed 6 bases at V and 7 bases at J, leaving 7 bases unmatched. This CDR3 has 15 residues. In germline, CDR1 is DFQATT, CDR2 SNEGSKA (reference sequence). The CDR3 is CSAPGLAGGENTQYF. CDR3 DNA sequence: TGCAGTGCCCCGGGACTAGCGGGAGGGGAAAATACGCAGTATTTT.

This clonotype is medium-sized (0.01 to 0.1%) by share. The chain recombines TRBV7-8 with TRBJ2-1; TRBD2 aligns across 9 bases. J was trimmed by 4 bases and V by 5 bases; bases with no gene match: 6. The germline V gene has CDR1 SGHVS and CDR2 FQNEAQ. The CDR3 spans 15 residues. DNA for the CDR3: TGTGCCAGCAGCGTCGCGGGGGGGCGGTACAATGAGCAGTTCTTC. This gives the protein CASSVAGGRYNEQFF.

In its sample, this clonotype was seen once. This may be a read error, as it is one base from a much larger clone. J is TRBJ2-1 and V is TRBV5-1; TRBD2 matches 7 bases. The CDR3 has 13 residues. Germline-derived CDR1 and CDR2 are SGHRS and YFSETQ. CDR3 protein: CATQRGTDNGQFF. In nucleotides, the CDR3 is TGCGCCACCCAGCGGGGTACGGACAATGGGCAGTTCTTC.

In this sample, this clonotype is large. In nucleotides, the CDR3 is TGCGCCAGCAGCCAAGTAGGGGGCGACACCATATATTTT. This translates into CASSQVGGDTIYF. J is TRBJ1-3 and V is TRBV4-1, with 7 bases lining up with TRBD1. Trimming removed 1 base from V and 8 bases from J; junction bases left unmatched: 2. From germline, CDR1 is MGHRA and CDR2 YSYEKL. This CDR3 region has 13 residues.

By sample share, this clonotype is medium-sized. V usage is TRBV2 and J usage is TRBJ2-2; D is undetermined. Germline-derived CDR1 and CDR2 are SNHLY and FYNNEI. The CDR3 contains 17 residues. Between the trimmed V and J ends, which lost 6 bases and 3 bases, there was a span of 20 bases. The CDR3 region is CASRGTPMGRDTGELFF. The CDR3 region has the DNA TGTGCCAGCAGAGGAACCCCGATGGGTCGTGACACCGGGGAGCTGTTTTTT.

The gene calls are TRBV7-9 and TRBJ1-1; D remains ambiguous. V lost 5 bases to trimming and J lost 0 bases, with 16 bases between them. This CDR3 is 16 amino acids long. Germline V CDR1 and CDR2: SEHNR, FQNEAQ (reference sequence). The CDR3 DNA follows: TGTGCCAGCAGCCCTTCAAGAGACCTCATGAACACTGAAGCTTTCTTT. Amino acid sequence: CASSPSRDLMNTEAFF.

By sample share, this clonotype is medium-sized. This chain links TRBV9 with TRBJ2-1, with 8 bases identical to TRBD2. Germline V gene sequence: CDR1 SGDLS, CDR2 YYNGEE. V lost 4 bases to trimming and J lost 15 bases; unmatched junction nucleotides: 9. This CDR3 has 12 residues. In DNA, the CDR3 is TGTGCCAGCAGCTCAGAACTAGCGGAGGTGTTCTTC. This encodes CASSSELAEVFF.

This clonotype is large within its sample. V and J are TRBV10-3 and TRBJ2-7; D perhaps matches TRBD1 (6 bases). The V end was cut by 8 bases, the J end by 1 base, with 12 bases between. From germline, CDR1 is ENHRY and CDR2 SYGVKD. The CDR3 is 13 amino acids. CDR3 loop: CAIGDKTSYEQYF. In DNA form, the CDR3 reads TGTGCCATCGGGGACAAGACTTCCTACGAGCAGTACTTC.

About this clonotype: A read error may account for a junction end that differs from germline. The V gene is TRBV2, the J gene TRBJ2-2; TRBD2 matches 7 bases. The CDR3 covers 13 residues. Germline V CDR1 and CDR2: SNHLY, FYNNEI. The CDR3 loop reads CASRAGDTGELIF. For the CDR3, the DNA is TGTGCCAGCAGGGCGGGAGACACCGGGGAGCTGATTTTT.

This clonotype is labeled as medium-sized. CDR3 sequence reads: CASTSRQGRADTQYF. The CDR3 bases are TGTGCCAGCACCTCTCGACAGGGAAGGGCAGATACGCAGTATTTT. The J gene is TRBJ2-3, the V gene TRBV12-3 or TRBV12-4; 7 nucleotides line up with TRBD1. The CDR3 consists of 15 residues. Trimming removed 7 bases from V and 4 bases from J; junction bases left unmatched: 11.